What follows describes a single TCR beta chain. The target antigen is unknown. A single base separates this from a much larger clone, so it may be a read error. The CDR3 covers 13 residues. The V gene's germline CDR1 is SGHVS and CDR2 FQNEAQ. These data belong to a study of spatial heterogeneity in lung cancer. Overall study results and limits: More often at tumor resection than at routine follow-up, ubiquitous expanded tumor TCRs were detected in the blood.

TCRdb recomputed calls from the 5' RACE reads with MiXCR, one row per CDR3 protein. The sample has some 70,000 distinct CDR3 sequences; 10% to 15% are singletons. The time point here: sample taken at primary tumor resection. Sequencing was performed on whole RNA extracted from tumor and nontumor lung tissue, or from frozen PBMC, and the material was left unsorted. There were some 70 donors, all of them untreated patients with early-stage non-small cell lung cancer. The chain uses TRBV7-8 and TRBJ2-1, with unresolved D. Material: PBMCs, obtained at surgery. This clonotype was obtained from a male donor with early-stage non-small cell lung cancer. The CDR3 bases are TGTGCCGGCAGCCCGAACAAAGACGGGGAGCAGTTCTTC. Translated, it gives CAGSPNKDGEQFF.